This T cell receptor (beta chain) was sequenced during a study of OX40 agonist ivuxolimab in advanced cancers. Turning to the study itself: Patients achieving partial responses numbered three: one hepatocellular carcinoma case and two cutaneous melanoma cases. General observations from the study: Both CD4+ and CD8+ T cell populations in blood had undergone clonal expansion by week 6 at 0.1 to 3.0 mg/kg. The work left the antigen specificity of expanded peripheral T cells undetermined.

Measured with immunoSEQ multiplex PCR; TCRdb has only the in-frame clones, and not every one. The repertoire consists of roughly 10,000 clones, with approximately 80% occurring once and the leading ten covering 22%. The CDR3 length is 16 residues. Germline V gives CDR1 SNHLY, CDR2 FYNNEI. V was cut by 1 base and J by 2 bases, with 14 bases left in between. Collection of blood occurred at baseline, at cycle 4 day 1, and at cycle 7 day 1. As for this clone: The antigen is not known.

This receptor was obtained from an adult with an advanced solid tumor such as melanoma, head and neck, liver or kidney cancer. The sample in question was CD4+ or CD8+ T cells sorted from blood, obtained in a trial of the OX40 agonist ivuxolimab. The rearrangement uses TRBV2 and TRBJ2-5, with D maybe TRBD1 (7 bases). This CDR3 is CASSEGPGGQQETQYF. CDR3 in DNA: TGTGCCAGCAGTGAAGGGCCAGGGGGGCAACAAGAGACCCAGTACTTC.